This T cell receptor beta chain was found in a study of T cell responses to AZD1222 COVID-19 vaccine. The study's findings and limits: Clonal diversity may have been underestimated in mostly white British donors. Vaccine-associated CD4 TCRs ranged over spike, dominating at 160-218 and 743-854. A reported finding is that nearly half of spike-specific TCRs target unmutated variant regions.

This table comes from immunoSEQ multiplex PCR, and its TCRdb copy is limited to in-frame clones, with some not included. The sample records 100,000 to 120,000 clones, about 81% being singletons. About this clone itself: Its antigen is unknown.

This CDR3 comprises 15 residues. V lost 4 bases and J lost 5, with 18 bases in between. Germline V gene sequence: CDR1 SGHRS, CDR2 YFSETQ. The receptor's source is an adult in good health. The V and J genes are TRBV5-1 and TRBJ1-1; D ambiguous. The input for sequencing was peripheral blood, taken on day 0 of AZD1222 vaccination. The CDR3 region has the DNA TGCGCCAGCAGCCCACAAAGCCCGGGAGGGACTGAAGCTTTCTTT. This encodes CASSPQSPGGTEAFF.